This T cell receptor (beta chain) was documented in a study of T cells in Graves' hyperthyroidism and ophthalmopathy. Germline CDR1 and CDR2: SGHTA and FQGNSA. The CDR3 contains 18 residues. Trimming removed 3 bases at V and 4 bases at J, with 21 bases between. RNA transcripts provided the source from which TCR beta CDR3 regions were amplified. The study used the HTBI primer set for a first-round RT-PCR of the TCR CDR3. TCRdb fed the multiplex PCR reads into MiXCR, producing one record per CDR3 protein. This table has some 800,000 distinct CDR3 sequences, 35% to 45% appearing once. The sample taken for sequencing was blood. The V and J genes are TRBV7-2 and TRBJ2-2, with a tentative D call TRBD2 (5 bases). This TCR was sampled from a man between 18 and 29 years old with Graves' hyperthyroidism. CDR3 protein: CASSLEAQAASFTGELFF. CDR3 in DNA: TGTGCCAGCAGCTTGGAGGCTCAGGCGGCGAGCTTCACCGGGGAGCTGTTTTTT.